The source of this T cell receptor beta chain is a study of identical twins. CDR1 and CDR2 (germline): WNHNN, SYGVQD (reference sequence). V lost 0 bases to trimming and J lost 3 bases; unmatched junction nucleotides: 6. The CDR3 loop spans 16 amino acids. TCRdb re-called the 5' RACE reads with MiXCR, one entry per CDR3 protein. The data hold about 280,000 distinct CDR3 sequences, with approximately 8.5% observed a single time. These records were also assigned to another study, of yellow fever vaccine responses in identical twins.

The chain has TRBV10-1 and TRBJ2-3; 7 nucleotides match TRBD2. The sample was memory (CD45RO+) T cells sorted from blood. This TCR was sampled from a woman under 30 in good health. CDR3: CASSESAGVGTDTQYF. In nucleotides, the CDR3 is TGCGCCAGCAGTGAGTCGGCGGGAGTGGGGACAGATACGCAGTATTTT.